The 9 T cell receptor beta chains reported below all come from one sample, sequenced in a study of T cell responses to AZD1222 COVID-19 vaccine. Libraries were prepared by immunoSEQ multiplex PCR; TCRdb keeps only in-frame clonotypes and omits some of them. The sample has some 190,000 clones; about 90% are singletons. Material: peripheral blood, obtained 28 days after the second AZD1222 dose. Receptors were obtained from an adult who received the AZD1222 COVID-19 vaccine.

The chain is built from TRBV14 and TRBJ2-7; 8 positions agree with TRBD1. After removal of 4 bases from V and 5 bases from J, the junction contained 10 bases not matched to a gene. The CDR3 consists of 15 residues. The germline V gene encodes CDR1 SGHDN and CDR2 FVKESK. The CDR3 sequence is CASSLVLTGVDEQYF. DNA of the CDR3: TGTGCCAGCAGCCTTGTCCTGACAGGGGTAGACGAGCAGTACTTC. Based on the CDR3 plus reference TRBV14 and TRBJ2-7, the full variable domain is EAGVTQFPSHSVIEKGQTVTLRCDPISGHDNLYWYRRVMGKEIKFLLHFVKESKQDESGMPNNRFLAERTGGTYSTLKVQPAELEDSGVYFCASSLVLTGVDEQYFGPGTRLTVT.

The J gene is TRBJ1-3, the V gene TRBV7-2; D is ambiguous. The V end was cut by 3 bases, the J end by 0 bases, with 9 bases between. This CDR3 spans 15 amino acids. CDR1 is SGHTA and CDR2 is FQGNSA in the germline V gene. The CDR3 is CASSFRQLSGNTIYF. The CDR3 DNA reads as TGTGCCAGCAGCTTCCGGCAGCTCTCTGGAAACACCATATATTTT. The whole variable domain, remainder taken from reference TRBV7-2 and TRBJ1-3, is GAGVSQSPSNKVTEKGKDVELRCDPISGHTALYWYRQSLGQGLEFLIYFQGNSAPDKSGLPSDRFSAERTGGSVSTLTIQRTQQEDSAVYLCASSFRQLSGNTIYFGEGSWLTVV.

The CDR3 spells CASSWQGRVSYEQYF. CDR3 nucleotides: TGTGCCAGCAGTTGGCAGGGACGTGTCTCCTACGAGCAGTACTTC. The V gene is TRBV27, the J gene TRBJ2-7; TRBD1 or TRBD2 may be the D gene (5 bases each). The CDR3 totals 15 residues. V shed 4 bases and J shed 0 bases, with 13 bases lying between them. Germline-derived CDR1 and CDR2 are MNHEY and SMNVEV (reference sequence).

This rearrangement joins TRBV5-4 to TRBJ2-4; TRBD2 aligns across 7 bases. Trimming removed 0 bases from V and 0 bases from J; junction bases left unmatched: 3. CDR3 length: 16 amino acids. CDR1 is SGHNT, CDR2 YYREEE, per germline (reference sequence). CDR3: CASSLVSGTAKNIQYF. The CDR3 DNA follows: TGTGCCAGCAGCTTGGTAAGCGGGACAGCCAAAAACATTCAGTACTTC.

This chain links TRBV27 with TRBJ2-5; D possibly corresponds to TRBD1 (6 bases). The V gene lost 3 bases and the J gene lost 3 bases, with 17 bases spanning the gap. Germline CDR1 MNHEY, CDR2 SMNVEV (reference sequence). The CDR3 covers 16 residues. The CDR3 DNA follows: TGTGCCAGCAGTTTGAGTGTCGATTCAGGGGAAGAGACCCAGTACTTC. It encodes CASSLSVDSGEETQYF.

The chain combines TRBV6-5 with TRBJ1-6; maybe TRBD1 (5 bases). Trimming stripped 7 bases from V and 9 bases from J, with 13 bases between. The CDR3 covers 13 residues. The germline V gene encodes CDR1 MNHEY and CDR2 SVGAGI. The CDR3 DNA reads TGTGCCAGCAAGGGGACGAAGGCTTCACCCCTCCACTTT. This gives the protein CASKGTKASPLHF.

The rearrangement uses TRBV3-1 (or the pseudogene TRBV3-2) and TRBJ2-5; a possible D gene is TRBD1 (6 bases). The CDR3 is 16 amino acids. V lost 1 base and J lost 4, with 16 bases in between. The V gene's germline CDR1 is LGHDT and CDR2 YNNKEL (reference sequence). This CDR3 reads CASSQGGQGPGETQYF. The CDR3 DNA follows: TGTGCCAGCAGCCAAGGAGGTCAGGGGCCCGGAGAGACCCAGTACTTC.

The chain is built from TRBV19 and TRBJ1-1, with 10 bases fitting TRBD1. Germline CDR1 reads LNHDA; CDR2 reads SQIVND (reference sequence). This CDR3 is built from 14 residues. V shed 2 bases, J shed 4 bases, and the junction held 1 base outside the gene matches. In DNA form, the CDR3 reads TGTGCCAGTAGTATAAGGACAGGGGGCACTGAAGCTTTCTTT. Its protein is CASSIRTGGTEAFF.

The chain has TRBV27 and TRBJ1-4, with D possibly being TRBD1 (6 bases). The CDR3 covers 16 residues. Germline loops: CDR1 MNHEY, CDR2 SMNVEV (reference sequence). Between the trimmed V and J ends, which lost 5 bases and 2 bases, there was a span of 15 bases. The CDR3 bases are TGTGCCAGCAGTATCACAGGGCGGAAGACTAATGAAAAACTGTTTTTT. It encodes CASSITGRKTNEKLFF.